This T cell receptor beta chain derives from a study of CD8+ T cells in alopecia areata. Alopecia areata patients had lesional scalp punch biopsies and peripheral blood taken from them. PBMCs, the starting material, were the source of sorted CD4+ and CD8+ T cells. Germline V gene data show CDR1 as LNHDA and CDR2 as SQIVND (reference sequence). V was shortened by 1 base and J by 5 bases, with 17 bases between the two germline ends. This CDR3 spans 16 amino acids. To note about this clone: Its antigen is still unknown.

Isolated RNA was reverse transcribed into cDNA used as the sequencing template. The repertoire was sequenced with immunoSEQ multiplex PCR; TCRdb's copy has only in-frame clones and lacks some. The data contain some 170,000 clones, about 67% of them seen just once; the ten biggest clones take up 9.5% to 12%. The study's findings and limits: With patients, TCR sharing proved less clear than in mice, a difference possibly related to HLA. Scalp lesions, especially in alopecia totalis/universalis, had higher clonality than normal scalp.

This TCR was sampled from a human donor with alopecia areata. The sequencing used CD8+ T cells sorted from blood, collected at week 0. This sequence joins TRBV19 and TRBJ2-5; tentatively, D is TRBD2 (7 bases). CDR3 in amino acids: CASSIAPGRGAETQYF. CDR3 bases: TGTGCCAGTAGTATAGCCCCTGGGAGGGGGGCCGAGACCCAGTACTTC. Full variable domain (remainder filled in from reference TRBV19 and TRBJ2-5): DGGITQSPKYLFRKEGQNVTLSCEQNLNHDAMYWYRQDPGQGLRLIYYSQIVNDFQKGDIAEGYSVSREKKESFPLTVTSAQKNPTAFYLCASSIAPGRGAETQYFGPGTRLLVL.